The 24 T cell receptor beta chains in this list originate from one sample, sequenced in a study of graft-versus-host responses after intestinal transplantation. These TCRs' antigens remain unknown. Clones were read by immunoSEQ multiplex PCR, and TCRdb kept only the in-frame ones, dropping some. The repertoire holds approximately 75,000 clones, 90% seen once, with around 4% in the top ten. The input for sequencing was unstimulated CD8+ T cells sorted from spleen or lymph node cells, taken before transplant. These receptors all stem from a human donor who was the organ donor for an intestinal transplant.

The J gene is TRBJ2-1, the V gene TRBV11-3; 13 bases agree with TRBD2. The germline CDR1 and CDR2 sequences are SGHNT and YENEEA. This CDR3 has 17 amino acids. Trimming removed 5 bases from V and 0 bases from J; junction bases left unmatched: 4. The CDR3 region is CASSRGLAGDSYNEQFF. The CDR3 nucleotides are TGTGCCAGCAGCCGAGGACTAGCGGGGGACTCCTACAATGAGCAGTTCTTC.

The chain recombines TRBV11-3 with TRBJ1-3; D gene ambiguous. Germline CDR1 reads SGHNT; CDR2 reads YENEEA. The V end lost 5 bases, the J end lost 8 bases, and 7 bases lay between the germline ends. The CDR3 spans 11 residues. The CDR3 is CASSPGDTIYF. DNA of the CDR3: TGTGCCAGCAGCCCGGGTGACACCATATATTTT.

V and J are TRBV28 and TRBJ2-7, with 7 positions matching TRBD1. The V gene's germline CDR1 is MDHEN and CDR2 SYDVKM. The CDR3 is made up of 14 amino acids. V trimming: 7 bases; J trimming: 0 bases; junction bases outside the gene matches: 6. DNA for the CDR3: TGTGCCAGCAAAAACTCAGGGGGCTCCTACGAGCAGTACGTC. It codes for CASKNSGGSYEQYV.

This clone was detected a few times. The rearrangement joins TRBV6-1 to TRBJ1-4, with D perhaps matching TRBD1 (6 bases). The germline V and J ends were trimmed by 4 bases and 7 bases, with 16 bases remaining between them. The CDR3 runs 15 residues. Per germline, CDR1 MNHNS and CDR2 SASEGT. CDR3 loop: CASSVRTENLEKLFF. CDR3 DNA sequence: TGTGCCAGCAGTGTTAGGACAGAGAACCTTGAAAAACTGTTTTTT.

The chain carries TRBV4-1 and TRBJ1-3; D remains unclear. Trimming removed 0 bases from V and 0 bases from J, with 6 bases in between. Germline V gene lookup returns CDR1 MGHRA and CDR2 YSYEKL. The CDR3 covers 15 residues. Here the CDR3 reads CASSQDLSSGNTIYF. The CDR3 DNA reads TGCGCCAGCAGCCAAGACCTTTCCTCTGGAAACACCATATATTTT.

The chain employs TRBV10-1 and TRBJ1-3; maybe TRBD1 (5 bases). V lost 9 bases, J lost 4 bases, and 19 bases lay in between. In germline, CDR1 is WNHNN, CDR2 SYGVQD (reference sequence). This CDR3 is built from 15 residues. DNA for the CDR3: TGCGCCAGGCGAAGTGGTGCAGGGTACGGAAACACCATATATTTT. Translated, it gives CARRSGAGYGNTIYF.

The chain couples TRBV7-8 to TRBJ2-6; D might be TRBD2 (6 bases). Trimming removed 2 bases at V and 0 bases at J, with 14 bases between. This CDR3 is built from 18 residues. Germline CDR1 and CDR2: SGHVS and FQNEAQ. This CDR3 reads CASSLRRDQNSGANVLTF. In DNA, the CDR3 is TGTGCCAGCAGCTTAAGGAGGGACCAAAACTCTGGGGCCAACGTCCTGACTTTC.

CDR3 region: CASSYRFSNQPQHF. The CDR3 region has the DNA TGTGCCAGCAGTTACCGTTTTAGCAATCAGCCCCAGCATTTT. This rearrangement joins TRBV6-5 to TRBJ1-5; D is ambiguous. The V end was cut by 2 bases, the J end by 0 bases, with 5 bases between. Germline CDR1 is MNHEY and CDR2 is SVGAGI. The CDR3 loop spans 14 amino acids.

The CDR3, as DNA: TGTGCCACCAGCAGCGACAGTGGGCCTGAAAAACTGTTTTTT. This gives the protein CATSSDSGPEKLFF. The chain joins TRBV15 to TRBJ1-4; TRBD1 might be the D (5 bases). Germline CDR1 is LNHNV and CDR2 is YYDKDF (reference sequence). This CDR3 has 14 amino acids. With 3 bases removed from V and 7 bases from J, the gap between germline ends came to 12 bases.

J is TRBJ2-1 and V is TRBV18; the D is unclear. This CDR3 is 16 amino acids long. Germline assignment: CDR1 KGHSH and CDR2 LQKENI. Trimming stripped 4 bases from V and 1 base from J, with 14 bases between. CDR3 bases: TGTGCCAGCTCACACAGCCCAAAATCTTCCTACAATGAGCAGTTCTTC. Translation: CASSHSPKSSYNEQFF.

V is TRBV28 and J is TRBJ2-3; 9 positions agree with TRBD1. Germline V gene sequence: CDR1 MDHEN, CDR2 SYDVKM. There are 18 residues in the CDR3. V was pared by 7 bases and J by 0 bases, with 14 bases of the junction left unmatched. In DNA form, the CDR3 reads TGTGCCAGCATCCCGTCAGCGGGGACAGGGTCTAGCACAGATACGCAGTATTTT. Translated: CASIPSAGTGSSTDTQYF.

This clone showed up just once. The chain couples TRBV4-3 to TRBJ2-5; D is undetermined. Germline V gene lookup returns CDR1 LGHNA and CDR2 YSLEER. V gave up 0 bases and J gave up 5 bases, with 10 bases separating them. The CDR3 loop spans 14 amino acids. CDR3 in DNA: TGCGCCAGCAGCCAAGACGGCGGTAGGGAGACCCAGTACTTC. Protein product: CASSQDGGRETQYF.

The chain combines TRBV6-6 with TRBJ1-1; no firm D call. V lost 5 bases and J 1 base, leaving 8 bases between the germline ends. This CDR3 is built from 13 residues. In germline, CDR1 is MNHNY, CDR2 SVGAGI (reference sequence). This chain's CDR3 is CASSNQENTEAFF. In nucleotides, the CDR3 is TGTGCCAGCAGTAACCAGGAGAACACTGAAGCTTTCTTT.

The V call is TRBV28, the J call TRBJ2-3, with TRBD2 identical over 12 bases. Germline V gene lookup returns CDR1 MDHEN and CDR2 SYDVKM. The CDR3 runs to 19 residues. Trimming cost V 2 bases and J 4 bases; bases outside gene matches: 13. The CDR3, as DNA: TGTGCCAGCAGTTTAAGGCTAGCGGGGGGGCCTTCGTGGTCAGATACGCAGTATTTT. Translation gives CASSLRLAGGPSWSDTQYF.

This rearrangement joins TRBV2 to TRBJ2-5; TRBD1 matches at 8 bases. V shed 2 bases, J shed 3 bases, and the junction held 17 bases outside the gene matches. The CDR3 contains 19 residues. Looked up from germline, CDR1 is SNHLY and CDR2 is FYNNEI. Here the CDR3 DNA reads TGTGCCAGCAGTGAACTCGGGGGACAGGCGGCGATACCAAAAGAGACCCAGTACTTC. It translates to CASSELGGQAAIPKETQYF.

J is TRBJ1-5 and V is TRBV28, with no clear D. The V end lost 5 bases, the J end lost 5 bases, and 16 bases lay between the germline ends. Germline V lookup: CDR1 MDHEN, CDR2 SYDVKM. The CDR3 totals 15 residues. CDR3 sequence (DNA): TGTGCCAGCAGTGGATCGGGAGGGATCTATCAGCCCCAGCATTTT. This sequence encodes CASSGSGGIYQPQHF.

The V and J genes are TRBV6-1 and TRBJ1-4; D is unclear. Germline-derived CDR1 and CDR2 are MNHNS and SASEGT. Trimming stripped 2 bases from V and 7 bases from J, with 11 bases between. The CDR3 extends over 14 amino acids. CDR3 sequence: CASSERGFGEKLFF. The DNA of the CDR3 is TGTGCCAGCAGTGAACGAGGTTTCGGTGAAAAACTGTTTTTT.

The chain employs TRBV7-2 and TRBJ2-1; 10 positions agree with TRBD2. V was clipped by 1 base and J by 5 bases; unmatched bases: 5. The CDR3 loop spans 16 amino acids. CDR1 is SGHTA and CDR2 is FQGNSA in the germline V gene. In nucleotides, the CDR3 is TGTGCCAGCAGCTTAGTTACTAGCGGGGTCGACAATGAGCAGTTCTTC. Protein: CASSLVTSGVDNEQFF.

V and J are TRBV28 and TRBJ2-3, with D uncertain. V dropped 6 bases and J dropped 8 bases, with 9 bases sitting between them. There are 11 residues in the CDR3. Germline-derived CDR1 and CDR2 are MDHEN and SYDVKM. Here the CDR3 DNA reads TGTGCCAGCAGGATCTATGGTACGCAGTATTTT. Its protein product is CASRIYGTQYF.

This rearrangement joins TRBV2 to TRBJ2-6, with D possibly matching TRBD2 (5 bases). The germline V gene has CDR1 SNHLY and CDR2 FYNNEI. The V end was cut by 7 bases, the J end by 2 bases, with 6 bases between. This CDR3 is 13 amino acids long. The CDR3 DNA sequence: TGTGCCAGCACCGGGGCTGGGGCCAACGTCCTGACTTTC. It encodes CASTGAGANVLTF.

J is TRBJ2-3 and V is TRBV9, with 10 nucleotides matching TRBD2. V shed 3 bases and J 4 bases; nucleotides not matched to a gene: 8. CDR3 length: 16 residues. Looked up from germline, CDR1 is SGDLS and CDR2 is YYNGEE. The chain's CDR3 is CASSDGLAGEADTQYF. The CDR3 nucleotides are TGTGCCAGCAGCGACGGGCTAGCGGGGGAGGCAGATACGCAGTATTTT.

This rearrangement joins TRBV7-9 to TRBJ1-1; tentatively, D is TRBD1 (6 bases). Germline CDR1 and CDR2: SEHNR and FQNEAQ (reference sequence). V was shortened by 5 bases and J by 5 bases, with 18 bases between the two germline ends. The CDR3 spans 15 residues. CDR3 bases: TGTGCCAGCAGCCCACCAGGAGGGGGGGGGACTGAAGCTTTCTTT. Amino acid sequence: CASSPPGGGGTEAFF.

V usage is TRBV6-6 and J usage is TRBJ2-1; D is uncertain. Deletions cut 4 bases from V and 8 bases from J, with 12 bases between. The CDR3 contains 13 residues. The V gene's germline CDR1 is MNHNY and CDR2 SVGAGI (reference sequence). CDR3 region: CASSSARQDEQFF. For the CDR3, the DNA is TGTGCCAGCAGTTCCGCTCGCCAGGATGAGCAGTTCTTC.

For the CDR3, the DNA is TGTGCCAGCAGCCAAACCTCGGGACAGGAGAACTATGGCTACACCTTC. This codes for CASSQTSGQENYGYTF. The genes are TRBV4-2 and TRBJ1-2, with 8 bases matching TRBD1. Trimming removed 2 bases from V and 2 bases from J; junction bases left unmatched: 7. CDR1 is LGHNA and CDR2 is YNFKEQ in the germline V gene. The CDR3 is 16 residues long.